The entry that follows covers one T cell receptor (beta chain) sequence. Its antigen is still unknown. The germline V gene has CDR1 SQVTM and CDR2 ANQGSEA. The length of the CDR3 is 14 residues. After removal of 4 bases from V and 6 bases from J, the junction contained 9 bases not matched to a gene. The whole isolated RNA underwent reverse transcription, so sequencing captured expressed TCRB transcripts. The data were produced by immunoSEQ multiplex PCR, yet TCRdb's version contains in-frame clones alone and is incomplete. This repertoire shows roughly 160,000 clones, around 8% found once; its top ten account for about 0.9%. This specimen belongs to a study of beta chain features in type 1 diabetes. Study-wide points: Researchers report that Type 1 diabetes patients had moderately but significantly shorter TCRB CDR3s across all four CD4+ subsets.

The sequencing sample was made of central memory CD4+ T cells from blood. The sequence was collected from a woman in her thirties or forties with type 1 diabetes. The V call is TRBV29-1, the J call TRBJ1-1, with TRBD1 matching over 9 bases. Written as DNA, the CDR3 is TGCAGCGTTGGCCGGGACAGGGTACAAGCTGAAGCTTTCTTT. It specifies CSVGRDRVQAEAFF.